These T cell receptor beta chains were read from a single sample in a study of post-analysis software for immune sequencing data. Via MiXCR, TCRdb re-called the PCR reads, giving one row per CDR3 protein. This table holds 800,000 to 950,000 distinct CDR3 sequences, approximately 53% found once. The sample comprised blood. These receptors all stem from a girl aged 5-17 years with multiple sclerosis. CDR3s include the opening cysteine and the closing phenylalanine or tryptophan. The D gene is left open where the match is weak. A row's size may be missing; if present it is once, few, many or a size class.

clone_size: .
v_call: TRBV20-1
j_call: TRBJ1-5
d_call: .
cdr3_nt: TGCAGTGCTAGTGGAGGGGCAGGACAGCCCCAGCATTTT
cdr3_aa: CSASGGAGQPQHF

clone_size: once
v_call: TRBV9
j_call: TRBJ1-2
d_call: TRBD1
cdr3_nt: TGTGCCAGCAGCGACCGGACAGGGGTTAACTATGGCTACACCTTC
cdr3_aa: CASSDRTGVNYGYTF

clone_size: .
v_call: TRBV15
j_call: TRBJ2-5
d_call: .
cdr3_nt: TGTGCCACCAGCGGAGATCAGTATGGCAGGCAAGAGACCCAGTACTTC
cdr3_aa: CATSGDQYGRQETQYF

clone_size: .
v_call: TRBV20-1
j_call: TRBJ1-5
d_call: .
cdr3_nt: TGCAGTGCTTCACAAGGGGGGAGCAATCAGCCCCAGCATTTT
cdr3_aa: CSASQGGSNQPQHF

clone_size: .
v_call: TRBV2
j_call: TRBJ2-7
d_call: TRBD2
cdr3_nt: TGTGCCAGCAGTGAGGAGGGACTAGCGGGAGTTTGCGAGCAGTACTTC
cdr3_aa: CASSEEGLAGVCEQYF

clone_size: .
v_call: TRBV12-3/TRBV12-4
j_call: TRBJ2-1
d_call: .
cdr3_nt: TGTGCCAGCACCGCGACTAGTTTGTCCTCCTTGTTCTTC
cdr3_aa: CASTATSLSSLFF

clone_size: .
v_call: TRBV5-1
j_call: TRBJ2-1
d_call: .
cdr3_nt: TGCGCCAGCAGCCGGGACTTCCATGAGCAGTTCTTC
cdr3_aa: CASSRDFHEQFF

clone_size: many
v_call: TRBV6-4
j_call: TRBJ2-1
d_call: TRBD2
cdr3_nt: TGTGCCAGCAGTGGGACTAGCGGAACCCACAATGAGCAGTTCTTC
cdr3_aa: CASSGTSGTHNEQFF

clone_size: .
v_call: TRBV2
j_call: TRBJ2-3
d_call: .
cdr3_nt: TGTGCCAGCAGGCCGGATGGCAGGGGCGAGTCTCGGGATACGCAGTATTTT
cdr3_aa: CASRPDGRGESRDTQYF

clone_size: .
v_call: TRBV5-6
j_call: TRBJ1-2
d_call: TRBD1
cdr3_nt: TGTGCCAGCAGCCCCCGACAGGGTCCTAACTATGGCTACACCTTC
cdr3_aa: CASSPRQGPNYGYTF

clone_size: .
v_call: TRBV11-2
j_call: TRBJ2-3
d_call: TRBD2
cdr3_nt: TGTGCCAGCAGCCCTGGGATCCCCGGACTAGCGGGGGGGCAGGGGACAGATACGCAGTATTTT
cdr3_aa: CASSPGIPGLAGGQGTDTQYF

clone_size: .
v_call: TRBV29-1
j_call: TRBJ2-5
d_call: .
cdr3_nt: TGCAGCGTTGAACGTGCGGGTTTCCTCCAAGAGACCCAGTACTTC
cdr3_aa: CSVERAGFLQETQYF

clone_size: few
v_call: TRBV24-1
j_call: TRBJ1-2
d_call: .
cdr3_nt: TGTGCCACCAGTCCGACAGTCAACTATGGCTACACCTTC
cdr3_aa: CATSPTVNYGYTF

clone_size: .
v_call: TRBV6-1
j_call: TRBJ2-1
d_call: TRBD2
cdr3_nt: TGTGCCAGTCTAACAGGGTCGACTAGCGGGACCTCCAATGAGCAGTTCTTC
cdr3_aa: CASLTGSTSGTSNEQFF

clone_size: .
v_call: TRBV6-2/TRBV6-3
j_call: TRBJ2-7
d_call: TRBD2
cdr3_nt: TGTGCCAGCAGCTCCTCAAGGCTAGCGGGAAGAGGCGAGCAGTACTTC
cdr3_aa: CASSSSRLAGRGEQYF